The 15 T cell receptor beta chains presented below share a single source sample, sequenced in a study of identical twins. TCRdb independently ran MiXCR on the 5' RACE reads; one entry per CDR3 protein. Of just under 650,000 distinct CDR3 sequences detected, about 7.6% appear once; the ten largest clones hold about 1.6%. This sample was shared with a second study, whose subject was yellow fever vaccine responses in identical twins.

Sequencing input: PBMCs. These receptors were collected from a woman aged 18 to 35 in good health.

This clonotype was found a few times. V gene TRBV29-1 combines with J gene TRBJ1-2; D is possibly TRBD1 (5 bases). Germline values: CDR1 SQVTM, CDR2 ANQGSEA. Trimming removed 0 bases from V and 1 base from J, with 12 bases in between. The CDR3 spans 15 residues. CDR3 in amino acids: CSVEDVRQGNYGYTF. The CDR3 DNA reads as TGCAGCGTTGAAGATGTGCGTCAGGGTAACTATGGCTACACCTTC.

This clonotype has just one count. The chain combines TRBV19 with TRBJ2-6; no clear D. V lost 3 bases and J lost 0, with 9 bases in between. The CDR3 is made up of 16 amino acids. Germline CDR1 reads LNHDA; CDR2 reads SQIVND (reference sequence). The CDR3 sequence is CASSIGAVSGANVLTF. The DNA of the CDR3 is TGTGCCAGTAGTATTGGAGCAGTCTCTGGGGCCAACGTCCTGACTTTC.

This clonotype has only a few counts. The rearrangement links TRBV7-3 to TRBJ2-2; D ambiguous. The germline V and J ends were trimmed by 8 bases and 0 bases, with 7 bases remaining between them. The V gene's germline CDR1 is SGHTA and CDR2 FQGTGA. The CDR3 has 13 amino acids. This chain's CDR3 is CASAFSNTGELFF. The CDR3 coding sequence is TGTGCCAGCGCCTTTTCGAACACCGGGGAGCTGTTTTTT.

In this sample, this clonotype turned up many times. This chain joins TRBV6-2 or TRBV6-3 and TRBJ2-3; TRBD1 or TRBD2 may be the D gene (6 bases each). The V end was cut by 2 bases, the J end by 4 bases, with 10 bases between. CDR1 is MNHEY, CDR2 SVGEGT, per germline. This CDR3 contains 14 residues. CDR3 residues: CASSYGGPADTQYF. In DNA, the CDR3 is TGTGCCAGCAGTTACGGGGGGCCGGCAGATACGCAGTATTTT.

J is TRBJ2-7 and V is TRBV5-1, with 9 bases lining up with TRBD1. The CDR3 is made up of 17 amino acids. Germline V gene lookup returns CDR1 SGHRS and CDR2 YFSETQ. V trimming: 3 bases; J trimming: 3 bases; junction bases outside the gene matches: 13. The CDR3 sequence: CASSSGTGSYRDYEQYF. The CDR3 bases are TGCGCCAGCAGCTCCGGGACAGGGAGTTATCGGGACTACGAGCAGTACTTC. Complete variable domain (other parts from reference TRBV5-1 and TRBJ2-7): KAGVTQTPRYLIKTRGQQVTLSCSPISGHRSVSWYQQTPGQGLQFLFEYFSETQRNKGNFPGRFSGRQFSNSRSEMNVSTLELGDSALYLCASSSGTGSYRDYEQYFGPGTRLTVT.

This clonotype was observed at least ten times. V gene TRBV28 combines with J gene TRBJ1-1; TRBD1 is a possible D gene (6 bases). The CDR3 is made up of 13 amino acids. Trimming removed 10 bases from V and 7 bases from J, with 19 bases in between. CDR1 and CDR2 (germline): MDHEN, SYDVKM. CDR3 sequence: CANSQGFTGEAFF. In nucleotides, the CDR3 is TGTGCCAATTCACAGGGTTTTACCGGTGAAGCTTTCTTT.

This clonotype has a handful of counts. V usage is TRBV20-1 and J usage is TRBJ2-3, with D unclear. This CDR3 has 14 amino acids. The germline CDR1 and CDR2 sequences are DFQATT and SNEGSKA (reference sequence). V lost 0 bases to trimming and J lost 1 base, with 8 bases between them. CDR3 coding DNA: TGCAGTGCTAGAGACCGAGACCGCACAGATACGCAGTATTTT. This sequence encodes CSARDRDRTDTQYF.

The table lists this clonotype with many counts. V gene TRBV3-1 combines with J gene TRBJ1-1; perhaps TRBD1 as D (6 bases). The germline V and J ends were trimmed by 1 base and 6 bases, with 18 bases remaining between them. The CDR3 spans 16 residues. CDR1 and CDR2 from the germline V gene are LGHDT and YNNKEL (reference sequence). In DNA, the CDR3 is TGTGCCAGCAGCCAAGGCAGGGGTACAAGGGTGGCTGAAGCTTTCTTT. Translation gives CASSQGRGTRVAEAFF.

This clonotype was seen repeatedly, ten times or more. The chain is built from TRBV12-3 or TRBV12-4 and TRBJ1-1, with a possible D match to TRBD1 (6 bases). This CDR3 spans 14 amino acids. Trimming cost V 7 bases and J 1 base, with 13 bases left between them. The CDR3 here is CASIIQGENTEAFF. Here the CDR3 DNA reads TGTGCCAGCATTATACAGGGAGAGAACACTGAAGCTTTCTTT.

This rearrangement joins TRBV12-3 or TRBV12-4 to TRBJ1-5; the D gene is possibly TRBD1 (6 bases). The V end lost 6 bases, the J end lost 6 bases, and 15 bases lay between the germline ends. This CDR3 spans 14 amino acids. The CDR3 protein is CASSPGHMSQPQHF. Written as DNA, the CDR3 is TGTGCCAGCAGCCCGGGACATATGAGTCAGCCCCAGCATTTT.

The chain employs TRBV12-3 or TRBV12-4 and TRBJ2-3; D possibly corresponds to TRBD2 (6 bases). There are 18 residues in the CDR3. V lost 11 bases to trimming and J lost 4 bases, with 31 bases between them. CDR3 loop: CAFSLDWVEGRVPDTQYF. CDR3 sequence (DNA): TGTGCCTTCAGTTTAGATTGGGTGGAGGGCCGTGTTCCAGATACGCAGTATTTT.

This clonotype came up a few times. This chain's CDR3 is CASSLRPPDSYEQYF. The CDR3 nucleotides read TGCGCCAGCAGCTTGAGGCCTCCCGACTCCTACGAGCAGTACTTC. This chain uses TRBV5-1 with TRBJ2-7; D gene uncertain. Deletions cut 1 base from V and 0 bases from J, with 11 bases between. Germline V gene data show CDR1 as SGHRS and CDR2 as YFSETQ. The CDR3 is 15 residues long.

This clonotype was counted ten times or more. The chain combines TRBV11-2 with TRBJ2-7; 10 bases are a match to TRBD2. Germline V gene data show CDR1 as SGHAT and CDR2 as FQNNGV. The CDR3 spans 17 residues. Trimming cost V 1 base and J 1 base; bases outside gene matches: 7. The CDR3 sequence: CASSLVSSGRKSYEQYF. The CDR3 DNA reads as TGTGCCAGCAGCTTAGTTAGTAGCGGGAGGAAGTCCTACGAGCAGTACTTC. The whole variable domain, remainder taken from reference TRBV11-2 and TRBJ2-7, is EAGVAQSPRYKIIEKRQSVAFWCNPISGHATLYWYQQILGQGPKLLIQFQNNGVVDDSQLPKDRFSAERLKGVDSTLKIQPAKLEDSAVYLCASSLVSSGRKSYEQYFGPGTRLTVT.

Many counts were recorded for this clonotype. The chain links TRBV7-8 to TRBJ2-7, with TRBD1 identical over 7 bases. Trimming cost V 5 bases and J 4 bases; bases outside gene matches: 5. This CDR3 is 13 amino acids long. CDR1 is SGHVS and CDR2 is FQNEAQ in the germline V gene. The CDR3 protein is CASSPRGRYEQYF. Written as DNA, the CDR3 is TGTGCCAGCAGCCCAAGGGGGCGGTACGAGCAGTACTTC.

This clonotype was picked up many times. The chain couples TRBV12-3 or TRBV12-4 to TRBJ2-7, with TRBD2 identical over 8 bases. J was trimmed by 0 bases and V by 6 bases; bases with no gene match: 4. This CDR3 region has 14 residues. CDR3 DNA: TGTGCCAGCAGACGGGAGGGGAGCTCCTACGAGCAGTACTTC. Its translation: CASRREGSSYEQYF.